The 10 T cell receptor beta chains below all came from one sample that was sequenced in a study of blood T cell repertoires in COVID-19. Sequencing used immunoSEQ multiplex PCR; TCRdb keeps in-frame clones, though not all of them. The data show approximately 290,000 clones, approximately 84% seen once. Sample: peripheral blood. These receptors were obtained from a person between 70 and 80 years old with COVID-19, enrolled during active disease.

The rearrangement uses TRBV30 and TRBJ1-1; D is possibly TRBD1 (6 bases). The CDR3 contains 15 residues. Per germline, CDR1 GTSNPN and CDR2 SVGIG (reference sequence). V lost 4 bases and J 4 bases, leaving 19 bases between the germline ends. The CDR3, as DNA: TGTGCCTGGATATACAGAAACAGGGTAGGCACTGAAGCTTTCTTT. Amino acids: CAWIYRNRVGTEAFF. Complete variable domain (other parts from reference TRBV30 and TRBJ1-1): SQTIHQWPATLVQPVGSPLSLECTVEGTSNPNLYWYRQAAGRGLQLLFYSVGIGQISSEVPQNLSASRPQDRQFILSSKKLLLSDSGFYLCAWIYRNRVGTEAFFGQGTRLTVV.

The CDR3 protein is CASSLSGQGIYTEAFF. The CDR3 DNA is TGTGCCAGCAGCTTGAGTGGACAGGGGATTTACACTGAAGCTTTCTTT. The V and J genes are TRBV5-6 and TRBJ1-1; 9 bases agree with TRBD1. After removal of 1 base from V and 3 bases from J, the junction contained 7 bases not matched to a gene. The CDR3 covers 16 residues. Germline lookup yields CDR1 SGHDT and CDR2 YYEEEE.

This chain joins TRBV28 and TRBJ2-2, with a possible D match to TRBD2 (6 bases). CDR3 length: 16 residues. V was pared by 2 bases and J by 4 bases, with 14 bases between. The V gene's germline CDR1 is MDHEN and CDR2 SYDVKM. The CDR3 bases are TGTGCCAGCAGTTTAAGGGCAGGGCGGGGCACCGGGGAGCTGTTTTTT. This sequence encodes CASSLRAGRGTGELFF. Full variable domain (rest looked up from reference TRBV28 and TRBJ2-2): DVKVTQSSRYLVKRTGEKVFLECVQDMDHENMFWYRQDPGLGLRLIYFSYDVKMKEKGDIPEGYSVSREKKERFSLILESASTNQTSMYLCASSLRAGRGTGELFFGEGSRLTVL.

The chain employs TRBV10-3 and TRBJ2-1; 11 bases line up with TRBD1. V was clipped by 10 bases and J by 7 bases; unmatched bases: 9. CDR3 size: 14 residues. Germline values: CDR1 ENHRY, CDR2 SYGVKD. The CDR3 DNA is TGTGCCACTTACTCGGACAGGGGGCGGAATGAGCAGTTCTTC. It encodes CATYSDRGRNEQFF.

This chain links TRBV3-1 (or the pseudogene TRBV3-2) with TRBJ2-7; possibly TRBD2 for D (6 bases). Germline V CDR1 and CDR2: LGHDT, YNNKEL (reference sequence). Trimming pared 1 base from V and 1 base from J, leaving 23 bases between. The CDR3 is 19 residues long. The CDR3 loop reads CASSQAVDTGTPRSYEQYF. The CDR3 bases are TGTGCCAGCAGCCAAGCAGTAGATACTGGGACTCCGAGGTCCTACGAGCAGTACTTC.

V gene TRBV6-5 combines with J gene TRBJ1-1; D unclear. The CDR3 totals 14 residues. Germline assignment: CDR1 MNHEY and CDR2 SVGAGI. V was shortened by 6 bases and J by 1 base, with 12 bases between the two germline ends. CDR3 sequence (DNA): TGTGCCAGCAGGATTTCTGACACGAACACTGAAGCTTTCTTT. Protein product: CASRISDTNTEAFF.

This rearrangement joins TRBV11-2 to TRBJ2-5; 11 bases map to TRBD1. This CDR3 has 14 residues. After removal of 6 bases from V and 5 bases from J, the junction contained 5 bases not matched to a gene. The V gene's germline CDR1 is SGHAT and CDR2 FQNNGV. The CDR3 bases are TGTGCCAGCAGACGGACAGGGGGCTTGGAGACCCAGTACTTC. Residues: CASRRTGGLETQYF.

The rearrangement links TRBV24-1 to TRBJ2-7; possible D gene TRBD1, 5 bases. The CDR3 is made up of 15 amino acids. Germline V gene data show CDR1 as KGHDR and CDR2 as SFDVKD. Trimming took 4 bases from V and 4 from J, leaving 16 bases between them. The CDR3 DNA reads TGTGCCACCAGTGACCCCAATGACAGAACTTACGAGCAGTACTTC. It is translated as CATSDPNDRTYEQYF.

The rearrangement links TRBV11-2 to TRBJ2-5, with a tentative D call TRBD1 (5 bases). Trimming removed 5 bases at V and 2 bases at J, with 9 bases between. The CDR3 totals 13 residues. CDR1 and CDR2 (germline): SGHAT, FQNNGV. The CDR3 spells CASSPRQQETQYF. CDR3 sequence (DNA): TGTGCCAGCAGCCCGAGACAGCAAGAGACCCAGTACTTC. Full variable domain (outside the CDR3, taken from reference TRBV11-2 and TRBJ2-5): EAGVAQSPRYKIIEKRQSVAFWCNPISGHATLYWYQQILGQGPKLLIQFQNNGVVDDSQLPKDRFSAERLKGVDSTLKIQPAKLEDSAVYLCASSPRQQETQYFGPGTRLLVL.

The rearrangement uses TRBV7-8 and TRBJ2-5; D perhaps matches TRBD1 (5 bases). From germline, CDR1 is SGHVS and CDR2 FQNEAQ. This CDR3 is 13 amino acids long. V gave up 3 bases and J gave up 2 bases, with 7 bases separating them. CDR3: CASSFDSQETQYF. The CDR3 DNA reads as TGTGCCAGCAGCTTTGACAGTCAAGAGACCCAGTACTTC.